These T cell receptor beta chains were read from a single sample in a study of blood T cells in healthy people across ages. Via MiXCR, TCRdb re-called the 5' RACE reads, giving one row per CDR3 protein. The sample has some 900,000 distinct CDR3 sequences; around 30% are singletons. Source material: blood. All receptors come from a woman older than 75 in good health. CDR3s include the opening cysteine and the closing phenylalanine or tryptophan. D genes are given only for firm matches. Clone size, where shown, is once, few, many, or a class for clones that have expanded.

V	D	J	size	DNA	CDR3
TRBV6-1	TRBD1	TRBJ2-1	few	TGTGCCAGCAGCAGGACAGGGGTAAGGGCTGAGCAGTTCTTC	CASSRTGVRAEQFF
TRBV4-3	-	TRBJ2-7	-	TGCGCCAGCAGCCAGGACGGGCTGGGGTCAACCTACAATGAGCAGTACTTC	CASSQDGLGSTYNEQYF
TRBV12-3/TRBV12-4	-	TRBJ1-4	-	TGTGCCAGCAGTTTCAGGCAGCGAGGGAACGAAAAACTGTTTTTT	CASSFRQRGNEKLFF
TRBV4-3	-	TRBJ1-2	many	TGCGCCAGCAGCCAAGAAACAGGGTTTGGAAACTATGGCTACACCTTC	CASSQETGFGNYGYTF
TRBV6-2/TRBV6-3	-	TRBJ2-1	once	TGTGCCAGCAGCGGGACTGGGCGTGGTAATGGGCAGTTCTTC	CASSGTGRGNGQFF
TRBV11-2	-	TRBJ2-1	many	TGTGCCAGCAGCGCCCGGACGGAATCCTACAATGAGCAGTTCTTC	CASSARTESYNEQFF
TRBV7-2	TRBD2	TRBJ2-5	many	TGTGCCAGCAGCTTAGAAGGGAGGGTACGGCAAGAGACCCAGTACTTC	CASSLEGRVRQETQYF
TRBV15	TRBD1	TRBJ1-2	many	TGTGCCACCAGCAGAGCTCACCCGGACAGGCTGGTGAACTATGGCTACACCTTC	CATSRAHPDRLVNYGYTF
TRBV12-3/TRBV12-4	-	TRBJ2-2	-	TGTGCCAGCAGTTTCGGGGCAGGGAACACCGGGGAGCTGTTTTTT	CASSFGAGNTGELFF
TRBV20-1	TRBD2	TRBJ2-1	-	TGCAGTGCTCCCAGGGACGGGGGGGAAGATGAGCAGTTCTTC	CSAPRDGGEDEQFF
TRBV6-5	TRBD2	TRBJ2-1	-	TGTGCCAGCGCTAGCGGTCTAAGCTCCTACAATGAGCAGTTCTTC	CASASGLSSYNEQFF
TRBV13	TRBD1	TRBJ2-2	-	TGTGCCAGCAGCCCTTCCTGGACAGGGACGAACACCGGGGAGCTGTTTTTT	CASSPSWTGTNTGELFF
TRBV7-2	-	TRBJ1-2	few	TGTGCCAGCAGATCCGGGGGGGTGGTAAATGGCTACACCTTC	CASRSGGVVNGYTF
TRBV7-2	-	TRBJ2-2	many	TGTGCCAGCAGCTTCTTGGGGTACACCGGGGAGCTGTTTTTT	CASSFLGYTGELFF
TRBV20-1	-	TRBJ1-1	few	TGCAGTGCTATCCCGGGACCCATGAACACTGAAGCTTTCTTT	CSAIPGPMNTEAFF
TRBV4-3	-	TRBJ1-6	-	TGCGCCAGCAGCCAATCCTCGGCGGGACCCCTCCACTTT	CASSQSSAGPLHF
TRBV12-3/TRBV12-4	TRBD2	TRBJ2-1	-	TGTGCCAGCAGCCCAAACCTAGCGGTGTACAATGAGCAGTTCTTC	CASSPNLAVYNEQFF
TRBV11-2	-	TRBJ1-1	-	TGTGCCAGCAGCTTAGGACAGCCTGGGGTGACTGAAGCTTTCTTT	CASSLGQPGVTEAFF
TRBV11-2	TRBD1	TRBJ2-1	many	TGTGCCAGCAGAGGTTACAGGGGATCGTACAATGAGCAGTTCTTC	CASRGYRGSYNEQFF
TRBV3-1	TRBD1	TRBJ1-3	-	TGTGCCGGCAGCCCCACAGGGGGTGGAAACACCATATATTTT	CAGSPTGGGNTIYF
TRBV6-2/TRBV6-3	-	TRBJ2-6	-	TGTGCCAGCAGAAGCTCTGGGGCCGACGTCCTGACTTTC	CASRSSGADVLTF
TRBV27	-	TRBJ2-3	few	TGTGCCAGCAGTCCCCTCCTTAGAGCCGTTGTAGATACGCAGTATTTT	CASSPLLRAVVDTQYF
TRBV7-8	TRBD1	TRBJ2-5	few	TGTGCCAGCAGCTTAGAATTCCAAACAGGGGACCAGTACTTC	CASSLEFQTGDQYF
TRBV10-3	-	TRBJ1-2	many	TGTGCCATCAGTGCGAGCAGTAAGGGGTCAGCCTATGGCTACACCTTC	CAISASSKGSAYGYTF
TRBV28	TRBD2	TRBJ2-5	-	TGTGCCAGCAGTTTCTCTAGCGGGGGGGCGGGAGAGACCCAGTACTTC	CASSFSSGGAGETQYF
TRBV27	-	TRBJ1-2	-	TGTGCCAGCCGGGATGTCAATAACTATGGCTACACCTTC	CASRDVNNYGYTF
TRBV7-9	TRBD2	TRBJ2-7	-	TGTGCCAGCAGGGTCGGGGGGGGCTACGAGCAGTACTTC	CASRVGGGYEQYF
TRBV3-1	-	TRBJ2-7	many	TGTGCCAGCAGCCATGGTCTTTACGAGCAGTACTTC	CASSHGLYEQYF
TRBV28	-	TRBJ2-2	-	TGTGCCAGCAGTTGGGCAGGGAACACCGGGGAGCTGTTTTTT	CASSWAGNTGELFF
TRBV2	-	TRBJ2-3	-	TGTGCCAGCAGTGTGGGTCGGACGGGCGATACGCAGTATTTT	CASSVGRTGDTQYF
TRBV6-6	-	TRBJ1-5	many	TGTGCCAGCAGTTCAAGGGAGAGTAACAATCAGCCCCAGCATTTT	CASSSRESNNQPQHF
TRBV12-5	-	TRBJ1-1	-	TGTGCTAGTGGTTTAGGGCAGGGGAACACTGAAGCTTTCTTT	CASGLGQGNTEAFF
TRBV30	-	TRBJ2-7	-	TGTGCCTGGAACGAGATCCCCGCCTACGAGCAGTACTTC	CAWNEIPAYEQYF
TRBV29-1	-	TRBJ1-1	-	TGCAGCGTTGTAAGGGGGGGTGCCAACACTGAAGCTTTCTTT	CSVVRGGANTEAFF
TRBV5-1	-	TRBJ1-1	-	TGCGCCAGCAGCGTCCAGGGGCAAGGAGCGGCTGAAGCTTTCTTT	CASSVQGQGAAEAFF
TRBV14	-	TRBJ2-5	-	TGTGCCAGCAGCCACTATGGGGAGACCCAGTACTTC	CASSHYGETQYF
TRBV11-2	TRBD2	TRBJ2-1	-	TGTGCCAGCAGCCTCAGATGGGGGGGTGAGCAGTTCTTC	CASSLRWGGEQFF
TRBV12-3/TRBV12-4	-	TRBJ1-2	once	TGTGCCAGCAGTCTCGGATTAGGCTATAGCTACACCTTC	CASSLGLGYSYTF
TRBV7-9	-	TRBJ2-3	many	TGTGCCAGCAGCTTACTCGGGGCTGGAGATACGCAGTATTTT	CASSLLGAGDTQYF
TRBV7-2	TRBD2	TRBJ2-3	few	TGTGCCAGCAGCTTAGCGCCGGGGACTAGCGGGGGACAAAATACGCAGTATTTT	CASSLAPGTSGGQNTQYF
TRBV20-1	-	TRBJ2-3	-	TGCAGTGCTAACTACCGGGGCCTGTCCACAGATACGCAGTATTTT	CSANYRGLSTDTQYF
TRBV12-3/TRBV12-4	TRBD1	TRBJ2-1	many	TGTGCCAGCAGCACGGACAGGGTCTACAATGAGCAGTTCTTC	CASSTDRVYNEQFF
TRBV5-1	-	TRBJ1-4	many	TGCGCCAGCAGCTCCCATGGAGTAACTAATGAAAAACTGTTTTTT	CASSSHGVTNEKLFF
TRBV4-2	-	TRBJ2-7	-	TGTGCCAGCAGCCAAGAAGACCTCCCGGCGCACGAGCAGTACTTC	CASSQEDLPAHEQYF
TRBV12-3/TRBV12-4	-	TRBJ1-2	-	TGTGCCAGCAGCTCGACAGGCAAAGGGCAGGTGGTTGGCTACACCTTC	CASSSTGKGQVVGYTF
TRBV20-1	TRBD1	TRBJ1-5	many	TGCAGTGCCAGGGACAGGGGGAGCAATCAGCCCCAGCATTTT	CSARDRGSNQPQHF
TRBV6-1	-	TRBJ2-1	few	TGTGCCAGCAGTGAATTAGGAAGCGTCGATGAGCAGTTCTTC	CASSELGSVDEQFF
TRBV4-3	-	TRBJ2-7	few	TGCGCCAGCAGCCCAATGGAGGGGGCGGGTTATGAGCAGTACTTC	CASSPMEGAGYEQYF